This TCR beta chain was recovered during a study of naive and memory T cell subsets. As for this clonotype: Its matching antigen is unknown.

An equimolar mix of two oligonucleotides served as the beta constant-region primer for TRBC1 and TRBC2. Ligated cDNA was amplified by four rounds of PCR with nested alpha and beta constant-region primers and SP2. Ligation attached a single-stranded oligonucleotide with a 12-nucleotide UMI and the SP2 primer to the cDNA 3' end. TCRdb ran MiXCR on the UMI-ligation and nested PCR reads and lists one entry per CDR3 protein. The sample contains about 150,000 distinct CDR3 sequences, approximately 22% of which appear only once. The CDR3 length is 14 residues. The V end was cut by 0 bases, the J end by 9 bases, with 12 bases between. Per the germline V gene, CDR1 is MNHNS and CDR2 is SASEGT. CD4 T cells were positively selected, then CD8 T cells from the CD4-negative fraction. Points from the study as a whole: Possibly reflecting memory cells re-expressing CD45RA, a few larger clonotypes occurred in naive repertoires, especially CD8. Over 85% of naive TCR sequences appeared only once, unlike memory subsets. There was no ground truth to check naive and memory subset results.

This TCR came from a human donor in good health. The specimen sequenced was naive CD4+ T cells from blood. V and J are TRBV6-1 and TRBJ2-1; no clear D. The CDR3 loop is CASSEAGRVREQFF. CDR3 sequence (DNA): TGTGCCAGCAGTGAAGCTGGAAGGGTTCGTGAGCAGTTCTTC.